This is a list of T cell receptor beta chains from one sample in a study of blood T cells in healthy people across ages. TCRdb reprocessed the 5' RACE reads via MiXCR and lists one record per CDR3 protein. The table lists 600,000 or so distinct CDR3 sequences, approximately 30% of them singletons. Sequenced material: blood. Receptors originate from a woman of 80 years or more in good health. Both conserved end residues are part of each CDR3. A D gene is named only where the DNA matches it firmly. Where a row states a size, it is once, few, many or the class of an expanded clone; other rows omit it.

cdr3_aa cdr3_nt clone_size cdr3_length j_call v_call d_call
CASSEAGETQYF TGTGCCAGCAGTGAAGCGGGAGAGACCCAGTACTTC many 12 TRBJ2-5 TRBV2 NA
CASSLDRERGYTF TGTGCCAGCAGCTTGGACAGGGAGCGGGGCTACACCTTC many 13 TRBJ1-2 TRBV7-9 TRBD1
CASSPRASNTGELFF TGTGCCAGCAGCCCCAGGGCATCGAACACCGGGGAGCTGTTTTTT few 15 TRBJ2-2 TRBV11-3 NA
CASSLGQGGFDSPLHF TGCGCCAGCAGCTTGGGGCAGGGGGGATTTGATTCACCCCTCCACTTT few 16 TRBJ1-6 TRBV5-1 TRBD1
CASSQDDRSNYGYTF TGCGCCAGCAGCCAAGACGACAGGTCTAACTATGGCTACACCTTC few 15 TRBJ1-2 TRBV4-3 NA
CASSPYPGLAGQAEQFF TGTGCCAGCAGCCCCTATCCGGGACTAGCGGGGCAGGCCGAGCAGTTCTTC many 17 TRBJ2-1 TRBV7-9 TRBD2
CASSIGPPGNKDIQYF TGTGCCAGTAGTATCGGCCCCCCGGGAAATAAGGACATTCAGTACTTC NA 16 TRBJ2-4 TRBV19 NA
CASSLGQGDQPQHF TGCGCCAGCAGCTTGGGTCAGGGGGATCAGCCCCAGCATTTT many 14 TRBJ1-5 TRBV5-1 TRBD1
CAWTPGTANEQFF TGTGCCTGGACCCCAGGGACAGCGAATGAGCAGTTCTTC many 13 TRBJ2-1 TRBV30 TRBD1
CTTPLSSYNEQYF TGCACTACCCCTCTGAGCTCCTACAATGAGCAGTACTTC few 13 TRBJ2-7 TRBV20-1 NA
CAWSVLRNTEAFF TGTGCCTGGAGTGTACTGAGAAACACTGAAGCTTTCTTT few 13 TRBJ1-1 TRBV30 NA
CASSLSSSGGEDTQYF TGTGCCAGCAGCTTAAGCTCTAGCGGGGGGGAGGATACGCAGTATTTT many 16 TRBJ2-3 TRBV7-3 TRBD2
CASSYEGSSYNEQFF TGTGCCAGCAGTTACGAGGGCAGCTCCTACAATGAGCAGTTCTTC many 15 TRBJ2-1 TRBV6-5 NA
CSVGTKLSYEQYF TGCAGCGTAGGGACAAAGTTATCCTACGAGCAGTACTTC many 13 TRBJ2-7 TRBV29-1 NA
CASSSASGNEQFF TGTGCCAGCAGCTCCGCCTCGGGGAATGAGCAGTTCTTC many 13 TRBJ2-1 TRBV7-2 NA
CAWSVRREQETQYF TGTGCCTGGAGTGTACGAAGGGAACAAGAGACCCAGTACTTC few 14 TRBJ2-5 TRBV30 NA
CASSSSSGNEQFF TGTGCCAGCAGTTCTTCCTCAGGGAATGAGCAGTTCTTC NA 13 TRBJ2-1 TRBV2 NA
CAISFRRGKNNEQFF TGTGCCATCAGCTTTAGACGGGGCAAGAACAATGAGCAGTTCTTC NA 15 TRBJ2-1 TRBV7-2 NA
CASSLDGTALSGANVLTF TGCGCCAGCAGCTTGGACGGGACAGCCCTCTCTGGGGCCAACGTCCTGACTTTC many 18 TRBJ2-6 TRBV5-1 TRBD1
CSAPGGLAGGDSYNEQFF TGCAGCGCCCCGGGGGGACTAGCGGGAGGAGACTCCTACAATGAGCAGTTCTTC NA 18 TRBJ2-1 TRBV29-1 TRBD2
CASSTVPRGPTSGGAQETQYF TGTGCCAGCAGCACCGTCCCCAGGGGGCCCACTAGCGGGGGGGCTCAGGAGACCCAGTACTTC many 21 TRBJ2-5 TRBV7-2 TRBD2
CSVRRGSAYEQYF TGCAGCGTTCGGAGGGGATCTGCCTACGAGCAGTACTTC NA 13 TRBJ2-7 TRBV29-1 NA
CSARSGYDGYTF TGCAGTGCTAGATCGGGGTACGACGGCTACACCTTC many 12 TRBJ1-2 TRBV20-1 NA
CASLGKEAANYNEQFF TGTGCCAGCCTGGGGAAAGAAGCGGCTAATTACAATGAGCAGTTCTTC NA 16 TRBJ2-1 TRBV28 NA
CASSPRGGGTDTQYF TGCGCCAGCAGCCCACGGGGCGGGGGAACAGATACGCAGTATTTT many 15 TRBJ2-3 TRBV4-1 TRBD2
CASSLEGSPGVGEKLFF TGTGCCAGCAGCTTGGAGGGGTCGCCAGGAGTAGGTGAAAAACTGTTTTTT many 17 TRBJ1-4 TRBV5-5 NA
CASSSRGGPGYGYTF TGTGCCAGCAGCTCCAGAGGCGGACCAGGCTATGGCTACACCTTC many 15 TRBJ1-2 TRBV7-6 NA
CATSRVGQSGYEQYF TGTGCCACCAGCAGAGTCGGGCAGTCAGGCTACGAGCAGTACTTC many 15 TRBJ2-7 TRBV15 NA
CSARAVTRGGVGNQPQHF TGCAGTGCTAGAGCCGTCACGAGGGGGGGCGTCGGCAATCAGCCCCAGCATTTT many 18 TRBJ1-5 TRBV20-1 NA
CSARTGLDEQYF TGCAGTGCTCGGACAGGGCTCGACGAGCAGTACTTC many 12 TRBJ2-7 TRBV20-1 TRBD1
CASSVASGTVYEQYF TGTGCCAGCAGCGTAGCTTCCGGGACAGTCTACGAGCAGTACTTC many 15 TRBJ2-7 TRBV9 TRBD1
CASSSGQGTGANVLTF TGTGCCAGCAGCTCAGGACAGGGGACCGGGGCCAACGTCCTGACTTTC many 16 TRBJ2-6 TRBV7-3 TRBD1
CASSFTSNYGYTF TGCGCCAGCAGCTTCACTTCTAACTATGGCTACACCTTC NA 13 TRBJ1-2 TRBV5-1 NA
CSYSSPRYEKLFF TGCAGCTACTCATCCCCTCGGTATGAAAAACTGTTTTTT many 13 TRBJ1-4 TRBV29-1 NA
CASSMNRGSTEAFF TGTGCCAGTAGTATGAACAGGGGATCAACTGAAGCTTTCTTT NA 14 TRBJ1-1 TRBV19 TRBD1
CASSFAGGIQETQYF TGTGCCAGCAGCTTTGCGGGGGGCATTCAAGAGACCCAGTACTTC NA 15 TRBJ2-5 TRBV7-9 TRBD2
CASSHPGTQNQPQHF TGTGCCAGCAGTCATCCCGGGACGCAGAATCAGCCCCAGCATTTT few 15 TRBJ1-5 TRBV28 NA
CASSEYRPRTSGVSYNEQYF TGTGCCAGCAGTGAATATAGACCCCGGACTAGCGGTGTCTCCTACAATGAGCAGTACTTC NA 20 TRBJ2-5 TRBV25-1 TRBD2
CASSQPRGGTSTDTQYF TGTGCCAGCAGTCAACCTCGTGGGGGAACTAGCACAGATACGCAGTATTTT many 17 TRBJ2-3 TRBV6-2/TRBV6-3 NA